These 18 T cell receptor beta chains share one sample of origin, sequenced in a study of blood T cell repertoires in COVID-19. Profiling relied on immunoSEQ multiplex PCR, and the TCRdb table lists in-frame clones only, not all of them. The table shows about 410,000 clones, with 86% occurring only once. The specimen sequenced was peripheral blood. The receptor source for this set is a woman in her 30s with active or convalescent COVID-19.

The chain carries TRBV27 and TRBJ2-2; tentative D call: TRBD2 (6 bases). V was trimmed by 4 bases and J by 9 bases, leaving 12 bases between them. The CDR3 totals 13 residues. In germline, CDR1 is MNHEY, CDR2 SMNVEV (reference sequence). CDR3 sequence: CASSWGETWELFF. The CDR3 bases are TGTGCCAGCAGTTGGGGGGAAACTTGGGAGCTGTTTTTT.

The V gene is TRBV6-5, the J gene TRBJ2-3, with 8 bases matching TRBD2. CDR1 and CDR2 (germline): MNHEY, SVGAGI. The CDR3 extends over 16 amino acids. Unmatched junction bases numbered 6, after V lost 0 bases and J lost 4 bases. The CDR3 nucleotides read TGTGCCAGCAGTTACTCGGGACTAGTTGCCGCAGATACGCAGTATTTT. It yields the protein CASSYSGLVAADTQYF.

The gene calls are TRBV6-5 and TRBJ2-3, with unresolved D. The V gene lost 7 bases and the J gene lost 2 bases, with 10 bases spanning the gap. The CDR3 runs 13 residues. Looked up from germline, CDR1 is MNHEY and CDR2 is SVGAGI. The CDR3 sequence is CASKSEPTDTQYF. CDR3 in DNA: TGTGCCAGCAAATCTGAGCCCACAGATACGCAGTATTTT.

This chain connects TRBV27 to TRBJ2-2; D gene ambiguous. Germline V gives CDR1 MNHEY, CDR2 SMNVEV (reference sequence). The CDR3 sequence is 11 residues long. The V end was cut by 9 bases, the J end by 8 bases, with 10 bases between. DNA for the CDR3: TGTGCCAGTGCGGTGGCAGGGGAGCTGTTTTTT. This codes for CASAVAGELFF.

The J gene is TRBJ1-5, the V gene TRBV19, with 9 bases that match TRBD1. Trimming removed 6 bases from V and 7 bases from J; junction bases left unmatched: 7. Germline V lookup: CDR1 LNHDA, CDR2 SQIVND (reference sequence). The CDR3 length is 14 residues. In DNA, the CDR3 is TGTGCCAGTAGACCTTCTGGACAGGGGCAGCCCCAGCATTTT. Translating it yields CASRPSGQGQPQHF. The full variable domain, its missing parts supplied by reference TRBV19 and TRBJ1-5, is DGGITQSPKYLFRKEGQNVTLSCEQNLNHDAMYWYRQDPGQGLRLIYYSQIVNDFQKGDIAEGYSVSREKKESFPLTVTSAQKNPTAFYLCASRPSGQGQPQHFGDGTRLSIL.

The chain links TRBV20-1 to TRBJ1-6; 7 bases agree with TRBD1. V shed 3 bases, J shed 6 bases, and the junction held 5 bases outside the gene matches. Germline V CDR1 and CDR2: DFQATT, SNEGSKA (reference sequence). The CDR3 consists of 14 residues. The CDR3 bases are TGCAGTGCTAGTTTGGGACAGATTAATTCACCCCTCCACTTT. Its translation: CSASLGQINSPLHF.

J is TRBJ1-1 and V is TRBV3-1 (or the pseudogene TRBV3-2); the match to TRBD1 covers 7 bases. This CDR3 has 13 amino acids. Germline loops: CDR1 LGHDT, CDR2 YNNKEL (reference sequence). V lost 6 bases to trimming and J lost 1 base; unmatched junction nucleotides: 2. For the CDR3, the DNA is TGTGCCAGCAGGACAGGGCCGAACACTGAAGCTTTCTTT. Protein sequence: CASRTGPNTEAFF.

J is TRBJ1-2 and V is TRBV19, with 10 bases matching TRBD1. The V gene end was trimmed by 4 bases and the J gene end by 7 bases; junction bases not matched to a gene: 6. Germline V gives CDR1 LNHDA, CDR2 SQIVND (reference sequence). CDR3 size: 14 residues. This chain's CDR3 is CASSSGQGGFGYTF. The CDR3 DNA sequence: TGTGCCAGTAGTAGCGGACAGGGGGGCTTTGGCTACACCTTC.

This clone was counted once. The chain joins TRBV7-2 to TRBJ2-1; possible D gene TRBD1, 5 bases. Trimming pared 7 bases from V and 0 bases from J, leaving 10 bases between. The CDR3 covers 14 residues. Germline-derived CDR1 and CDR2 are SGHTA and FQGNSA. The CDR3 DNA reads TGTGCCAGCACCCTAAGGGGCTCCTACAATGAGCAGTTCTTC. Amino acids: CASTLRGSYNEQFF.

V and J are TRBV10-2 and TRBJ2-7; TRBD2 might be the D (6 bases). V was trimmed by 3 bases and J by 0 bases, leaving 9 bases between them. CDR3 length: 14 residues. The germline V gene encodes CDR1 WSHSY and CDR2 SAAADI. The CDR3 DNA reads TGCGCCAGCAGTGACGCTAGCGCCTCCTACGAGCAGTACTTC. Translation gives CASSDASASYEQYF.

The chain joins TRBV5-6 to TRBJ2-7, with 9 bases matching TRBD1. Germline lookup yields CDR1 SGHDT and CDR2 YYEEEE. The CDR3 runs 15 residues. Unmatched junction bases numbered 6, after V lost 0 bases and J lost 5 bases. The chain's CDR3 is CASSLVGTGIHEQYF. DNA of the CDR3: TGTGCCAGCAGCTTGGTCGGGACAGGGATCCACGAGCAGTACTTC.

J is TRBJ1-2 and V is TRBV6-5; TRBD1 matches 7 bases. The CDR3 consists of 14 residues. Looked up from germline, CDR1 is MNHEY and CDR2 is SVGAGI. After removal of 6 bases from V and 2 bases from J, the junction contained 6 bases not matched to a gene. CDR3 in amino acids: CASSSGTVNYGYTF. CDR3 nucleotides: TGTGCCAGCAGCTCCGGGACAGTGAACTATGGCTACACCTTC.

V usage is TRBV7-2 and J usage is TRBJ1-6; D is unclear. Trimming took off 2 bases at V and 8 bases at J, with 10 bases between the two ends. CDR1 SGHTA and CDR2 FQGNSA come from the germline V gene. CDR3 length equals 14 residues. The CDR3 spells CASSLKYRDSPLHF. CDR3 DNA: TGTGCCAGCAGCTTAAAGTACAGAGATTCACCCCTCCACTTT.

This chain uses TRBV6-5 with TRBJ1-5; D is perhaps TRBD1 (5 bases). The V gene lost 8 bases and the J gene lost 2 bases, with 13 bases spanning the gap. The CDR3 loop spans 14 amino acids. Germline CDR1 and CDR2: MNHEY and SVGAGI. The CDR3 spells CASLGRVGNQPQHF. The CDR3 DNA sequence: TGTGCCAGCTTGGGCAGGGTGGGCAATCAGCCCCAGCATTTT.

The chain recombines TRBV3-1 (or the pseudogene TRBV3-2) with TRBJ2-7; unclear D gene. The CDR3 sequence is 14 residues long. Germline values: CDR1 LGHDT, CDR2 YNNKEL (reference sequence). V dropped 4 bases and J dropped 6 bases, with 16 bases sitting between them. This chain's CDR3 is CASSPDAVPGEQYF. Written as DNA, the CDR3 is TGTGCCAGCAGCCCAGATGCGGTGCCCGGCGAGCAGTACTTC.

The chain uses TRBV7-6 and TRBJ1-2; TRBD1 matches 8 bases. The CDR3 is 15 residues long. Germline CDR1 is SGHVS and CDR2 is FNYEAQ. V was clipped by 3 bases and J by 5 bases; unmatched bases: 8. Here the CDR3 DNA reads TGTGCCAGCAGCTTTGGACAGGGAGCCCCTTATGGCTACACCTTC. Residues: CASSFGQGAPYGYTF.

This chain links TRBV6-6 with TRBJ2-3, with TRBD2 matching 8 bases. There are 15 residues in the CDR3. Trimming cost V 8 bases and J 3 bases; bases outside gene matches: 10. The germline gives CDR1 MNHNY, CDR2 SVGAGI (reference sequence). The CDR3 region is CASAKSAGVTDTQYF. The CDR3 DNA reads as TGTGCCAGCGCGAAATCAGCGGGAGTAACAGATACGCAGTATTTT.

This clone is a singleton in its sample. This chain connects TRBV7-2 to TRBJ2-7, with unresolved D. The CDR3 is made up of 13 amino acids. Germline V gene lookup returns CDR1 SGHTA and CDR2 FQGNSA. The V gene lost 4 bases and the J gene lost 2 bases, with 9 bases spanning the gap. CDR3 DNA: TGTGCCAGCAGCTCTTGGAGCACCTACGAGCAGTACTTC. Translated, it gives CASSSWSTYEQYF. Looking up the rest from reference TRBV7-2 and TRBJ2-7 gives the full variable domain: GAGVSQSPSNKVTEKGKDVELRCDPISGHTALYWYRQSLGQGLEFLIYFQGNSAPDKSGLPSDRFSAERTGGSVSTLTIQRTQQEDSAVYLCASSSWSTYEQYFGPGTRLTVT.